This entry lists 7 T cell receptor beta chains sequenced from one sample in a study of blood T cell repertoires in COVID-19. Only in-frame clones appear in the TCRdb table, and some are missing; sequencing was by immunoSEQ multiplex PCR. The profile covers some 350,000 clones, with about 88% appearing a single time and 7.3% taken by the ten largest. The sample consisted of peripheral blood. The receptors come from a woman in her seventies with COVID-19, enrolled during active disease.

This chain uses TRBV5-1 with TRBJ1-1, with D possibly matching TRBD1 (6 bases). The germline V gene encodes CDR1 SGHRS and CDR2 YFSETQ. The length of the CDR3 is 15 residues. Deletions cut 5 bases from V and 5 bases from J, with 19 bases between. The CDR3 loop is CASSLLGGVGTEAFF. The CDR3 DNA reads TGCGCCAGCAGTTTATTAGGGGGTGTCGGGACTGAAGCTTTCTTT.

The chain joins TRBV5-6 to TRBJ2-7; 8 positions agree with TRBD1. The trim removed 0 bases at V and 7 bases at J, leaving 6 bases unmatched. In germline, CDR1 is SGHDT, CDR2 YYEEEE. The CDR3 is 14 residues long. This CDR3 reads CASSLGTGFREQYF. In nucleotides, the CDR3 is TGTGCCAGCAGCTTGGGGACAGGGTTTCGGGAGCAGTACTTC.

This chain links TRBV18 with TRBJ2-1; D is perhaps TRBD2 (5 bases). Germline V gene data show CDR1 as KGHSH and CDR2 as LQKENI. The V end lost 3 bases, the J end lost 10 bases, and 19 bases lay between the germline ends. The CDR3 is 15 amino acids. The CDR3 nucleotides are TGTGCCAGCTCACCCCTGAGTGAGGGCGCGAGGGAGCAGTTCTTC. It translates to CASSPLSEGAREQFF.

This chain connects TRBV24-1 to TRBJ2-3; 9 nucleotides match TRBD1. The CDR3 runs 20 residues. Germline V gene data show CDR1 as KGHDR and CDR2 as SFDVKD. The V gene end was trimmed by 0 bases and the J gene end by 6 bases; junction bases not matched to a gene: 18. In nucleotides, the CDR3 is TGTGCCACCAGTGATTTGCCCAGCCGTCCCGGGACAGGGCCGGAGGATACGCAGTATTTT. Translated, it gives CATSDLPSRPGTGPEDTQYF.

The chain recombines TRBV27 with TRBJ2-7; 7 bases match TRBD1. Germline values: CDR1 MNHEY, CDR2 SMNVEV (reference sequence). This CDR3 is 14 amino acids long. Unmatched junction bases numbered 4, after V lost 2 bases and J lost 3 bases. The CDR3 DNA is TGTGCCAGCAGTTTAACCGGGACAGACTACGAGCAGTACTTC. It codes for CASSLTGTDYEQYF.

The rearrangement links TRBV9 to TRBJ2-3; 7 bases map to TRBD1. CDR3 length: 15 amino acids. V was clipped by 3 bases and J by 4 bases; unmatched bases: 8. CDR1 is SGDLS and CDR2 is YYNGEE in the germline V gene. DNA for the CDR3: TGTGCCAGCAGCGAGACACAGGGGTGGCCAGATACGCAGTATTTT. Translated: CASSETQGWPDTQYF. Full variable domain (missing parts from reference TRBV9 and TRBJ2-3): DSGVTQTPKHLITATGQRVTLRCSPRSGDLSVYWYQQSLDQGLQFLIQYYNGEERAKGNILERFSAQQFPDLHSELNLSSLELGDSALYFCASSETQGWPDTQYFGPGTRLTVL.

The CDR3 region is CASSSPGQGTDTQYF. DNA for the CDR3: TGTGCCAGCAGTTCCCCGGGACAGGGGACAGATACGCAGTATTTT. The chain recombines TRBV5-6 with TRBJ2-3, with 10 positions matching TRBD1. This CDR3 comprises 15 residues. The V gene end was trimmed by 5 bases and the J gene end by 3 bases; junction bases not matched to a gene: 6. The germline V gene encodes CDR1 SGHDT and CDR2 YYEEEE.